The 21 T cell receptor beta chains listed next were all sequenced from one sample in a study of shared clonotypes between healthy human individuals. Profiling relied on immunoSEQ multiplex PCR, and the TCRdb table lists in-frame clones only, not all of them. The data show about 770,000 clones, over 60% seen once. Sequenced: memory CD4+ T cells sorted from blood. Subset described: CD45RA-negative fraction. These receptors came from a woman aged 25 to 45 in good health.

Concerning this clone itself: At the DNA level, this CDR3 is encoded by other sequences in the same sample as well. The chain carries TRBV11-2 and TRBJ1-2; D may be TRBD1 (6 bases). The CDR3 consists of 13 residues. Germline lookup yields CDR1 SGHAT and CDR2 FQNNGV. V was pared by 1 base and J by 3 bases, with 6 bases between. CDR3 nucleotides: TGTGCCAGCAGCTTAGGACAGGACTATGGCTACACCTTC. Translated: CASSLGQDYGYTF. Full variable domain (rest looked up from reference TRBV11-2 and TRBJ1-2): EAGVAQSPRYKIIEKRQSVAFWCNPISGHATLYWYQQILGQGPKLLIQFQNNGVVDDSQLPKDRFSAERLKGVDSTLKIQPAKLEDSAVYLCASSLGQDYGYTFGSGTRLTVV.

Turning to this clone: This CDR3 is also generated by other DNA sequences in the sample. This rearrangement joins TRBV6-6 to TRBJ1-4, with D possibly TRBD1 on 5 matching bases. From germline, CDR1 is MNHNY and CDR2 SVGAGI (reference sequence). Deletions cut 0 bases from V and 7 bases from J, with 9 bases between. This CDR3 has 14 residues. The CDR3 DNA sequence: TGTGCCAGCAGTTACTCCGGGGGGGTTGAAAAACTGTTTTTT. Protein: CASSYSGGVEKLFF.

The gene calls are TRBV28 and TRBJ2-7; 11 positions match TRBD2. Germline lookup yields CDR1 MDHEN and CDR2 SYDVKM. Losses at the gene ends were 3 bases for V and 4 bases for J; bases not matched to a gene: 11. The CDR3 covers 17 residues. The CDR3 loop is CASSFVLAGGPGYEQYF. The CDR3 DNA reads TGTGCCAGCAGTTTTGTATTAGCGGGAGGGCCGGGTTACGAGCAGTACTTC.

This clone was seen more than once but under ten times. V usage is TRBV12-5 and J usage is TRBJ2-1, with 8 bases identical to TRBD2. The germline gives CDR1 LGHNT, CDR2 FRNRAP. The length of the CDR3 is 17 residues. Unmatched junction bases numbered 12, after V lost 5 bases and J lost 3 bases. CDR3 protein: CASGPEEPGGIYNEQFF. The DNA of the CDR3 is TGTGCTAGTGGTCCTGAAGAGCCGGGAGGGATCTACAATGAGCAGTTCTTC.

The chain combines TRBV27 with TRBJ1-1; D unresolved. Trimming took 4 bases from V and 0 from J, leaving 12 bases between them. CDR1 and CDR2 from the germline V gene are MNHEY and SMNVEV (reference sequence). This CDR3 spans 15 amino acids. Here the CDR3 DNA reads TGTGCCAGCAGTTCGGCTCCCAGGTTGAACACTGAAGCTTTCTTT. This sequence encodes CASSSAPRLNTEAFF.

The chain carries TRBV7-9 and TRBJ2-2, with D unresolved. The length of the CDR3 is 14 residues. Trimming removed 5 bases at V and 6 bases at J, with 13 bases between. Germline lookup yields CDR1 SEHNR and CDR2 FQNEAQ (reference sequence). The CDR3 is CASSPRRLAGELFF. DNA for the CDR3: TGTGCCAGCAGCCCCAGAAGGCTCGCCGGGGAGCTGTTTTTT.

The rearrangement uses TRBV11-2 and TRBJ1-2, with 10 bases lining up with TRBD1. Trimming at V came to 5 bases and at J to 4 bases, leaving 10 bases not matched to a gene. Germline-derived CDR1 and CDR2 are SGHAT and FQNNGV. This CDR3 spans 16 amino acids. CDR3: CASSAPRQGARYGYTF. The CDR3 DNA reads TGTGCCAGCAGCGCGCCGAGACAGGGGGCGCGCTATGGCTACACCTTC.

This chain uses TRBV5-1 with TRBJ2-7; D is undetermined. The V end was cut by 0 bases, the J end by 4 bases, with 8 bases between. Germline CDR1 and CDR2: SGHRS and YFSETQ. This CDR3 is 13 amino acids long. The CDR3 region is CASSLDPKYEQYF. The CDR3 DNA reads TGCGCCAGCAGCTTGGATCCAAAATACGAGCAGTACTTC.

The chain is built from TRBV5-1 and TRBJ2-2; D is perhaps TRBD1 (5 bases). V lost 1 base and J lost 7, with 8 bases in between. In germline, CDR1 is SGHRS, CDR2 YFSETQ. The CDR3 totals 13 residues. The CDR3: CASSLIGVGELFF. The CDR3 DNA reads TGCGCCAGCAGCTTGATAGGGGTCGGGGAGCTGTTTTTT.

The V gene is TRBV5-1, the J gene TRBJ2-7; D tentatively reads TRBD1 or TRBD2 (5 bases each). V lost 4 bases, J lost 1 base, and 15 bases lay in between. The CDR3 is 15 residues long. Germline V gives CDR1 SGHRS, CDR2 YFSETQ. The CDR3 sequence is CASSGPRDGSYEQYF. CDR3 DNA sequence: TGCGCCAGCAGCGGCCCCCGGGACGGTTCCTACGAGCAGTACTTC.

The DNA for the CDR3 is TGCGCCAGCAGCTTGGTAGTGGGGGCCAAATACGAGCAGTACTTC. This gives the protein CASSLVVGAKYEQYF. The rearrangement uses TRBV5-1 and TRBJ2-7, with D maybe TRBD1 (6 bases). Germline CDR1 and CDR2: SGHRS and YFSETQ. CDR3 length: 15 residues. V lost 0 bases, J lost 4 bases, and 14 bases lay in between.

This chain uses TRBV6-1 with TRBJ1-5; 8 bases are shared with TRBD1. CDR3 size: 15 residues. Germline lookup yields CDR1 MNHNS and CDR2 SASEGT. Trimming removed 0 bases from V and 6 bases from J; junction bases left unmatched: 4. The CDR3 sequence is CASSEAGQGGQPQHF. The CDR3 nucleotides are TGTGCCAGCAGTGAAGCAGGACAGGGAGGTCAGCCCCAGCATTTT.

The table lists this clone with a few counts. This chain joins TRBV7-9 and TRBJ1-1; tentative D call: TRBD1 (5 bases). Germline V gene lookup returns CDR1 SEHNR and CDR2 FQNEAQ (reference sequence). Trimming stripped 7 bases from V and 4 bases from J, with 19 bases between. CDR3 size: 15 residues. As DNA, the CDR3 is TGTGCCAGCACCCTGGAATGGGGGGAGGGCACTGAAGCTTTCTTT. It specifies CASTLEWGEGTEAFF.

The rearrangement uses TRBV28 and TRBJ1-5; D uncertain. Germline values: CDR1 MDHEN, CDR2 SYDVKM. V lost 7 bases to trimming and J lost 4 bases, with 20 bases between them. The CDR3 extends over 16 amino acids. Here the CDR3 DNA reads TGTGCCAGCATCGCCCATTCCGGGAAATCAAATCAGCCCCAGCATTTT. Translating gives CASIAHSGKSNQPQHF. The full variable domain, rest sourced from reference TRBV28 and TRBJ1-5, is DVKVTQSSRYLVKRTGEKVFLECVQDMDHENMFWYRQDPGLGLRLIYFSYDVKMKEKGDIPEGYSVSREKKERFSLILESASTNQTSMYLCASIAHSGKSNQPQHFGDGTRLSIL.

This clone was seen many times. J is TRBJ2-3 and V is TRBV5-6, with a possible D match to TRBD1 (5 bases). V dropped 0 bases and J dropped 1 base, with 12 bases sitting between them. The CDR3 loop spans 16 amino acids. Germline assignment: CDR1 SGHDT and CDR2 YYEEEE. CDR3 sequence: CASSLASTGRTDTQYF. The CDR3 bases are TGTGCCAGCAGCTTGGCCTCTACAGGCCGCACAGATACGCAGTATTTT.

This clone has just a few counts. The gene calls are TRBV11-2 and TRBJ2-7; D possibly uses TRBD1 or TRBD2 (6 bases each). Trimming took 2 bases from V and 0 from J, leaving 14 bases between them. The CDR3 contains 16 residues. Germline lookup yields CDR1 SGHAT and CDR2 FQNNGV. The CDR3 is CASSLWGAPDSYEQYF. The CDR3 bases are TGTGCCAGCAGCTTATGGGGGGCCCCAGACTCCTACGAGCAGTACTTC.

The rearrangement joins TRBV2 to TRBJ2-5, with D perhaps matching TRBD1 (6 bases). Germline V gene data show CDR1 as SNHLY and CDR2 as FYNNEI. The germline V and J ends were trimmed by 5 bases and 7 bases, with 20 bases remaining between them. This CDR3 comprises 15 residues. The CDR3 sequence: CASSRRQAQMATQYF. DNA for the CDR3: TGTGCCAGCAGTCGCCGACAGGCCCAAATGGCGACCCAGTACTTC.

This chain links TRBV6-6 with TRBJ1-4, with 9 bases matching TRBD1. V gave up 4 bases and J gave up 8 bases; unmatched junction bases: 8. CDR1 and CDR2 from the germline V gene are MNHNY and SVGAGI (reference sequence). The CDR3 is 15 amino acids. The CDR3 region is CASSSQGQGYEKLFF. Here the CDR3 DNA reads TGTGCCAGCAGTTCCCAGGGACAGGGATACGAAAAACTGTTTTTT.

V gene TRBV30 combines with J gene TRBJ2-7; perhaps TRBD2 as D (6 bases). Germline lookup yields CDR1 GTSNPN and CDR2 SVGIG (reference sequence). Trimming removed 3 bases from V and 4 bases from J, with 10 bases in between. CDR3 length: 12 amino acids. The CDR3 nucleotides read TGTGCCTGGAGCGTGGACTATTACGAGCAGTACTTC. It is translated as CAWSVDYYEQYF.

The rearrangement uses TRBV30 and TRBJ1-5; D gene unclear. Germline loops: CDR1 GTSNPN, CDR2 SVGIG (reference sequence). The V and J ends lost 1 base and 6 bases respectively, with 10 bases between them. The CDR3 extends over 13 amino acids. CDR3 nucleotide sequence: TGTGCCTGGAGTGGACGGCCGGGTCAGCCCCAGCATTTT. Translating gives CAWSGRPGQPQHF.

The chain joins TRBV18 to TRBJ2-7; weak D call: TRBD1 (5 bases). The CDR3 contains 11 residues. V lost 4 bases and J 4 bases, leaving 5 bases between the germline ends. CDR1 is KGHSH, CDR2 LQKENI, per germline. The DNA of the CDR3 is TGTGCCAGCTCACAGGGGTACGAGCAGTACTTC. Translating it yields CASSQGYEQYF.